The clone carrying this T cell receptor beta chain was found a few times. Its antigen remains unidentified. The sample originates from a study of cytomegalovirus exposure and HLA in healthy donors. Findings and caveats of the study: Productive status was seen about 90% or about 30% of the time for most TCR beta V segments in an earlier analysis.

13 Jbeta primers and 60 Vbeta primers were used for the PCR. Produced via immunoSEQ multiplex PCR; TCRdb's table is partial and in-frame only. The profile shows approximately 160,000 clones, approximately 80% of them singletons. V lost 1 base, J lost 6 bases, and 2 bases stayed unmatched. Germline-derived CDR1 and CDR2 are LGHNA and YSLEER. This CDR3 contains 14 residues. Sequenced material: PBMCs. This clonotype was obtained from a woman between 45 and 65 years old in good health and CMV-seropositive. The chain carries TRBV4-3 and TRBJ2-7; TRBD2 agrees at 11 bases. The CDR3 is CASSQGLAGGEQYF. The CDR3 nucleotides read TGCGCCAGCAGCCAAGGTCTAGCGGGAGGCGAGCAGTACTTC.